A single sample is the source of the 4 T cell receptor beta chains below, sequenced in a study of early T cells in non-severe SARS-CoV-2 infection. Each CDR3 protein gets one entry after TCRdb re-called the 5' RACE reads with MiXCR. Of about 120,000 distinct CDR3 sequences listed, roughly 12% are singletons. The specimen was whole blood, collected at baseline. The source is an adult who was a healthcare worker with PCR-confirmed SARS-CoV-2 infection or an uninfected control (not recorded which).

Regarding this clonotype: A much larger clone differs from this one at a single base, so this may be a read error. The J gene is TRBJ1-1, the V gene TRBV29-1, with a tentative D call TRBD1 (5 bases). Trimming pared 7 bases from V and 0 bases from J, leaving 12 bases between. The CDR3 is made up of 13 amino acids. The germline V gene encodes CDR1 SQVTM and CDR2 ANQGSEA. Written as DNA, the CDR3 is TGCAGCGGGTGTGGGGGGATGAACACTGAAGCTTTCTTT. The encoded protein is CSGCGGMNTEAFF.

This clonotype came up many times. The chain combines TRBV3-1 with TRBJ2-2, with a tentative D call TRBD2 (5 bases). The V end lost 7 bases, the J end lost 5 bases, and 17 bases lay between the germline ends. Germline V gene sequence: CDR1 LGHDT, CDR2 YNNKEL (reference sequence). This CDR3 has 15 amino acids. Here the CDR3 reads CASNSRWERTGELFF. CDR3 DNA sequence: TGTGCCAGCAATAGCAGGTGGGAGAGGACCGGGGAGCTGTTTTTT.

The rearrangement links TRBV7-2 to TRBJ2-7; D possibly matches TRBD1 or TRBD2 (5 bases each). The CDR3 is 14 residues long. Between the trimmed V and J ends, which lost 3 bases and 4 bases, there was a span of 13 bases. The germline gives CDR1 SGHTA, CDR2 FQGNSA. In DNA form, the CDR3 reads TGTGCCAGCAGCTTCACCGACTGGGGGTACGAGCAGTACTTC. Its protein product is CASSFTDWGYEQYF.

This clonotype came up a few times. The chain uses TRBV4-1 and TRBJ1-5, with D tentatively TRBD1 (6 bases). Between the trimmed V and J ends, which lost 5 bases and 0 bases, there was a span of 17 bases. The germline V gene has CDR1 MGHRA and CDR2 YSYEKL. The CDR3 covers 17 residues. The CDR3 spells CASSKQGRGYSNQPQHF. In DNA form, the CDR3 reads TGCGCCAGCAGCAAGCAGGGGAGGGGCTATAGCAATCAGCCCCAGCATTTT.